This T cell receptor (beta chain) came from a study of T cells in Graves' hyperthyroidism and ophthalmopathy. Study observations and caveats: Ophthalmopathy was separated from stable hyperthyroidism by a 13 V-J model.

This clonotype was counted many times. Its antigen is unknown. Any patient presenting with uncontrolled infection, other autoimmune disease, pregnancy or lactation was left out. Regions amplified from RNA transcripts were the TCR beta CDR3 regions. Primed by the HTBI set, a first-round RT-PCR was run on the TCR CDR3. From the multiplex PCR reads, TCRdb called clonotypes with MiXCR, one entry per CDR3 protein. Of hundreds of thousands of distinct CDR3 sequences in the sample, about 17% are singletons; the top ten hold approximately 15%. The ends were cut back, 5 bases at V and 6 bases at J, with 11 bases in the middle. The CDR3 is 12 residues long. Germline values: CDR1 GTSNPN, CDR2 SVGIG (reference sequence).

The J gene is TRBJ2-1, the V gene TRBV30; tentative D call: TRBD2 (5 bases). Sequencing was carried out using blood. This TCR came from a woman aged 50 to 60 with Graves' hyperthyroidism that later progressed to Graves' ophthalmopathy. CDR3 sequence reads: CAWSALANEQFF. Here the CDR3 DNA reads TGTGCCTGGTCGGCTCTAGCCAATGAGCAGTTCTTC.